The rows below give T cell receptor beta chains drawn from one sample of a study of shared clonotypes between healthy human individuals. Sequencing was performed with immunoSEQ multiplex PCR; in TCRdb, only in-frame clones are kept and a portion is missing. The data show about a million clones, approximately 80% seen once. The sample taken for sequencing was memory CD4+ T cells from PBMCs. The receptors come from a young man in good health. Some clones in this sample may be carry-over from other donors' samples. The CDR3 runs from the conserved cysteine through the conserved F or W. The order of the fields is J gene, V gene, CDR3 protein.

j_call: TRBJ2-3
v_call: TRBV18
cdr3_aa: CASSRASTDTQYF

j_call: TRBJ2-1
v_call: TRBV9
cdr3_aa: CASSVTGSGDEQFF

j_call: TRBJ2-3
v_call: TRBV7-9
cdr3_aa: CASSFIAVTDTQYF

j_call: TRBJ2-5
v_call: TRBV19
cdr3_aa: CASSLRGLGQETQYF

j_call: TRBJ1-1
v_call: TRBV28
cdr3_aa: CASRGQGHTEAFF

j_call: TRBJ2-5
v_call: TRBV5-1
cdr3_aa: CASSLKSSTEYQETQYF

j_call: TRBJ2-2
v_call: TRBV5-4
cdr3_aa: CASSATSGTNTGELFF

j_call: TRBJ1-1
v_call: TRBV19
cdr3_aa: CASHGQVLGNTEAFF

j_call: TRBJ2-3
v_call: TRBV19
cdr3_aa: CASGSGGIQDTQYF

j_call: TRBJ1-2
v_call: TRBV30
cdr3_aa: CAWSVWGADGYTF

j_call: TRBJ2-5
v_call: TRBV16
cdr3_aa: CASSRIRDRETQYF

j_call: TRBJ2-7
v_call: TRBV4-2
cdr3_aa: CASRVQPGKYEQYF

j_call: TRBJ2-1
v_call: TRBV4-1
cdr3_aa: CASRRGGDNEQFF

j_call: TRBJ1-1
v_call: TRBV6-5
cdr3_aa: CASSYDRVGEAFF

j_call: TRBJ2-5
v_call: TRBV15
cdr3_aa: CATSRAPQETQYF

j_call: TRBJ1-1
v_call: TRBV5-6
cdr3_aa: CASSRINGGNTEAFF

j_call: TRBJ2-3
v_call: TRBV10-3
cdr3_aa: CAISESLFGRATDTQYF

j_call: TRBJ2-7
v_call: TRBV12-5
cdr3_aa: CASGLNTYEQYF

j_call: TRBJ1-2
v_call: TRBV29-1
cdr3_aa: CSVEPLTGYGYTF

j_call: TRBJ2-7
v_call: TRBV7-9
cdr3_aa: CASEGTAYEQYF

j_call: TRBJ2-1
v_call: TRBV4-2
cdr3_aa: CASSQEGLTYNEQFF

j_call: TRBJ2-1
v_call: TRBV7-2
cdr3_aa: CASRLAGGHNEQFF

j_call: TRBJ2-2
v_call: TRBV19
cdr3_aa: CASSSSRITGELFF

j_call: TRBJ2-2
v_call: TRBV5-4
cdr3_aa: CASSLAGTVTGELFF

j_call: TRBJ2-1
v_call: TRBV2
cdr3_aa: CASWEGNHEQFF

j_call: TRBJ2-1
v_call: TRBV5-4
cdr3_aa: CASSFPSARSYNEQFF

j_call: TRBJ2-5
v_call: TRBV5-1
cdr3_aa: CASSWALAGEETQYF

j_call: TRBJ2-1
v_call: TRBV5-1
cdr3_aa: CASSLDSLYNEQFF

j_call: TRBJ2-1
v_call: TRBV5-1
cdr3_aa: CASGLQAANEQFF

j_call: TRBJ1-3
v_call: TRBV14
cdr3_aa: CASSQGWGTSGNTIYF

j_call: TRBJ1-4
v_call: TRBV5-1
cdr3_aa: CASSSRTGPTEKLFF

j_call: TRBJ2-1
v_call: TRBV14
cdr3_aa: CASSQLGRRIRDEQFF

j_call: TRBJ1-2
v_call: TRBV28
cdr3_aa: CASSLGTDYGYTF

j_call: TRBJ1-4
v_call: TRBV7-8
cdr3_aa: CASSLNIRGEKLFF

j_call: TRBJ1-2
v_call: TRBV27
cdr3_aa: CASSPSRGDYGYTF

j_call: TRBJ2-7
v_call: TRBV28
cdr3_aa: CASRLGTGMTYEQYF

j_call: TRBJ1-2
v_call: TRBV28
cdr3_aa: CASSLEQGRLGYTF

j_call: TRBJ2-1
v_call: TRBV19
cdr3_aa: CASSIGWRWGEQFF

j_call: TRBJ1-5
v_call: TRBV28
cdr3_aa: CASTDYSNQPQHF

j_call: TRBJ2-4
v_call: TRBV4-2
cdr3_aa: CASSQDSGAAKNIQYF

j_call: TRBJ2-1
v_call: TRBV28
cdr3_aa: CASSYLPGQGSPEQFF

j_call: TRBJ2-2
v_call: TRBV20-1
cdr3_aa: CSARSHGELFF

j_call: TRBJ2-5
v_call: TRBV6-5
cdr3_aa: CASSSQGIQTQYF

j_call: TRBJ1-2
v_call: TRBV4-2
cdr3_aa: CASSTQGTVVYGYTF

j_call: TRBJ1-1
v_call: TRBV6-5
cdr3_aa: CASTRSVNTEAFF

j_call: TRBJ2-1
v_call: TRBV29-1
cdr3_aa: CSAQGLAEASYNEQFF

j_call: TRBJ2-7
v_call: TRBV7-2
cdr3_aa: CASSLASRNYEQYF

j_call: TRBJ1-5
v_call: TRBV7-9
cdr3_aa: CASSLGSRAGNQPQHF

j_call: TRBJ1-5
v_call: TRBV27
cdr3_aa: CASSFDMGGESQHF

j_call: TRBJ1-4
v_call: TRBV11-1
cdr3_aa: CASSLRGPESGLFF

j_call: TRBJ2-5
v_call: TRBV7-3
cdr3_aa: CASSLMAGGLETQYF